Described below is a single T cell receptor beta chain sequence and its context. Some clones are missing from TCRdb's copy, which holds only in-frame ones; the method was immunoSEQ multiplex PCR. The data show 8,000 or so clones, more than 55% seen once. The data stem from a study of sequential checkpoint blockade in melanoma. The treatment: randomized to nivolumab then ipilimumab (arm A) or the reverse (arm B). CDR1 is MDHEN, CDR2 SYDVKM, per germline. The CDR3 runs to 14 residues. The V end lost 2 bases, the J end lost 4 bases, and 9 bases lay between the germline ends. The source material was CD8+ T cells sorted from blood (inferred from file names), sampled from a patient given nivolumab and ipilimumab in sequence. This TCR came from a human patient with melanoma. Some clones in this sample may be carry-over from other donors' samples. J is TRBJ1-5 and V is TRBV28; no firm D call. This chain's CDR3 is CASSLGRFNQPQHF. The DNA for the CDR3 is TGTGCCAGCAGTTTAGGCAGATTTAATCAGCCCCAGCATTTT.